Following are 26 T cell receptor beta chains from one sample sequenced in a study of blood T cells in healthy people across ages. Using a J-beta primer mix together with a sample-barcoded 5' primer, a second PCR was run for roughly 6 to 12 cycles. One entry per CDR3 protein results from TCRdb running MiXCR on the 5' RACE reads. This table holds approximately 780,000 distinct CDR3 sequences, 20% to 30% found once. A further study also used this sample, focusing on T cells of mothers and their children.

The sample was blood. Receptor source: a boy aged 5-17 years in good health.

In the case of this clonotype: Here the CDR3 omits its conserved ending phenylalanine or tryptophan, so a read error is the likely source. V and J are TRBV20-1 and TRBJ2-1; 7 nucleotides align to TRBD2. V dropped 6 bases and J dropped 7; count of bases not matched to a gene: 12. This CDR3 contains 14 residues. CDR1 and CDR2 from the germline V gene are DFQATT and SNEGSKA (reference sequence). DNA for the CDR3: TGCAGTGCGGTGACTAGCCGGTCTAGAAATGAGCAGTTCTCC. This gives the protein CSAVTSRSRNEQFS.

The rearrangement uses TRBV5-1 and TRBJ2-1; 12 nucleotides line up with TRBD2. CDR1 and CDR2 from the germline V gene are SGHRS and YFSETQ. Germline trimming cut 1 base from V and 7 bases from J; bases unmatched to any gene: 3. CDR3 length equals 15 residues. The CDR3 bases are TGCGCCAGCAGCTTGATGACTAGCGGGGGTAATGAGCAGTTCTTC. This translates into CASSLMTSGGNEQFF.

There are a few counts of this clonotype. CDR3 coding DNA: TGTGCCAGCAGCAATGGACAGGCCTATGGCTACACCTTC. This translates into CASSNGQAYGYTF. V gene TRBV28 combines with J gene TRBJ1-2, with 7 bases aligning to TRBD1. The ends lost 6 bases at V and 4 bases at J; junction bases unmatched: 5. In germline, CDR1 is MDHEN, CDR2 SYDVKM. This CDR3 is 13 amino acids long.

For this clonotype: The junction does not match germline at one end; this may be a read error. The chain employs TRBV7-3 and TRBJ2-2, with 12 bases identical to TRBD2. Per the germline V gene, CDR1 is SGHTA and CDR2 is FQGTGA. The CDR3 covers 17 residues. The CDR3: CASSLTRTSGNPGELFF. Here the CDR3 DNA reads TGTGCCAGCAGCTTAACCCGGACTAGCGGGAACCCCGGGGAGCTGTTTTTT. Complete variable domain (other parts from reference TRBV7-3 and TRBJ2-2): GAGVSQTPSNKVTEKGKYVELRCDPISGHTALYWYRQSLGQGPEFLIYFQGTGAADDSGLPNDRFFAVRPEGSVSTLKIQRTERGDSAVYLCASSLTRTSGNPGELFFGEGSRLTVL.

In its sample, this clonotype was seen a few times. For the CDR3, the DNA is TGTGCCAGCAGCTTAGCGTTACAGGGGAGAAGTGAAAAACTGTTTTTT. It yields the protein CASSLALQGRSEKLFF. This rearrangement joins TRBV7-9 to TRBJ1-4; 7 bases line up with TRBD1. The CDR3 has 16 amino acids. Germline CDR1 and CDR2: SEHNR and FQNEAQ (reference sequence). The V gene end was trimmed by 0 bases and the J gene end by 7 bases; junction bases not matched to a gene: 8.

This clonotype has more than one count but fewer than ten. The chain is built from TRBV7-8 and TRBJ2-1, with 9 nucleotides matching TRBD2. Germline V gene sequence: CDR1 SGHVS, CDR2 FQNEAQ. The CDR3 is 16 residues long. Losses at the gene ends were 4 bases for V and 4 bases for J; bases not matched to a gene: 8. In DNA form, the CDR3 reads TGTGCCAGCAGCTCTAGCGGGGAAAGGTCTTACAATGAGCAGTTCTTC. This sequence encodes CASSSSGERSYNEQFF.

This clonotype occurred a few times. The rearrangement links TRBV7-2 to TRBJ1-1; 10 nucleotides align to TRBD1. The germline CDR1 and CDR2 sequences are SGHTA and FQGNSA. V gave up 5 bases and J gave up 5 bases; unmatched junction bases: 5. The CDR3 extends over 14 amino acids. The CDR3 is CASSAGTGVTEAFF. The CDR3 DNA reads as TGTGCCAGCAGCGCAGGGACAGGGGTGACTGAAGCTTTCTTT.

This clonotype was counted once. Its ends do not fully match the called genes, so a read error is possible. This chain uses TRBV20-1 with TRBJ1-2; D uncertain. This CDR3 is built from 13 residues. CDR1 DFQATT and CDR2 SNEGSKA come from the germline V gene (reference sequence). As DNA, the CDR3 is TGCAGCGCTAGAGTAATAATGGGATATGGCTACACCTTC. Translating gives CSARVIMGYGYTF.

In its sample, this clonotype was seen many times. The chain has TRBV13 and TRBJ2-5; no clear D. This CDR3 region has 17 residues. Trimming cost V 1 base and J 1 base, with 16 bases left between them. Germline V lookup: CDR1 PRHDT, CDR2 FYEKMQ (reference sequence). CDR3 sequence reads: CASSLAGKRQSQETQYF. DNA for the CDR3: TGTGCCAGCAGCTTAGCAGGAAAAAGGCAGAGCCAAGAGACCCAGTACTTC.

The rearrangement links TRBV20-1 to TRBJ2-5, with a tentative D call TRBD2 (5 bases). Germline V gene data show CDR1 as DFQATT and CDR2 as SNEGSKA (reference sequence). This CDR3 has 16 amino acids. The V end was cut by 5 bases, the J end by 1 base, with 20 bases between. DNA for the CDR3: TGCAGTGCTTCTAGCCCTCTAACACCCTTCCAAGAGACCCAGTACTTC. Translation gives CSASSPLTPFQETQYF.

This clonotype was counted many times. The gene calls are TRBV5-1 and TRBJ2-5, with 14 positions matching TRBD2. V lost 4 bases, J lost 5 bases, and 13 bases stayed unmatched. CDR1 is SGHRS and CDR2 is YFSETQ in the germline V gene. CDR3 length: 18 residues. CDR3 nucleotide sequence: TGCGCCAGCAGCCCGGGACTAGCGGGGGTCTTTGCTCAGGAGACCCAGTACTTC. It encodes CASSPGLAGVFAQETQYF.

This chain joins TRBV6-1 and TRBJ1-5; D is possibly TRBD1 (5 bases). Between the trimmed V and J ends, which lost 4 bases and 1 base, there was a span of 17 bases. Germline CDR1 MNHNS, CDR2 SASEGT. The CDR3 has 17 residues. CDR3 in amino acids: CASSAWTRDGSNQPQHF. The CDR3, as DNA: TGTGCCAGCAGTGCCTGGACACGGGATGGGAGCAATCAGCCCCAGCATTTT.

This chain uses TRBV3-1 with TRBJ2-7, with D tentatively TRBD1 (5 bases). Germline CDR1 reads LGHDT; CDR2 reads YNNKEL (reference sequence). The CDR3 consists of 15 residues. V was pared by 1 base and J by 5 bases, with 15 bases between. CDR3 amino acids: CASSQGRPGPNEQYF. The CDR3 DNA reads as TGTGCCAGCAGCCAAGGGAGACCAGGGCCTAACGAGCAGTACTTC.

The V and J genes are TRBV7-6 and TRBJ2-7; a weak D match, TRBD2 (5 bases). The CDR3 length is 14 residues. Trimming cost V 5 bases and J 6 bases, with 17 bases left between them. Germline CDR1 and CDR2: SGHVS and FNYEAQ. The CDR3 DNA is TGTGCCAGCAGCCCCCGGCGTGTTGGAGGCGAGCAGTACTTC. The encoded protein is CASSPRRVGGEQYF.

The chain couples TRBV5-1 to TRBJ2-3, with TRBD2 identical over 8 bases. From germline, CDR1 is SGHRS and CDR2 YFSETQ. Trimming cost V 7 bases and J 1 base; bases outside gene matches: 14. The CDR3 consists of 17 residues. The CDR3 region has the DNA TGCGCCAGCGGAGTGGGGACTCTAGCGGGCCGCACAGATACGCAGTATTTT. Translated, it gives CASGVGTLAGRTDTQYF.

This clonotype has a handful of counts. The chain combines TRBV14 with TRBJ2-1; the match to TRBD1 covers 8 bases. The CDR3 sequence is 17 residues long. V shed 0 bases, J shed 6 bases, and the junction held 10 bases outside the gene matches. Germline values: CDR1 SGHDN, CDR2 FVKESK. The DNA of the CDR3 is TGTGCCAGCAGCCAAGATCAGAGGACAGGGAGGTTCAATGAGCAGTTCTTC. Encoded protein: CASSQDQRTGRFNEQFF. Filled out from reference TRBV14 and TRBJ2-1, the complete variable domain reads EAGVTQFPSHSVIEKGQTVTLRCDPISGHDNLYWYRRVMGKEIKFLLHFVKESKQDESGMPNNRFLAERTGGTYSTLKVQPAELEDSGVYFCASSQDQRTGRFNEQFFGPGTRLTVL.

The CDR3 region is CASSHSTGTSGGESTDTQYF. DNA for the CDR3: TGTGCCAGCAGCCATTCCACCGGGACTAGCGGGGGGGAAAGCACAGATACGCAGTATTTT. This chain connects TRBV3-1 to TRBJ2-3; 16 bases match TRBD2. Germline V gene lookup returns CDR1 LGHDT and CDR2 YNNKEL (reference sequence). Germline trimming cut 3 bases from V and 0 bases from J; bases unmatched to any gene: 9. The CDR3 totals 20 residues.

In its sample, this clonotype was seen a few times. The V call is TRBV28, the J call TRBJ1-4; 7 bases are shared with TRBD1. After removal of 4 bases from V and 5 bases from J, the junction contained 7 bases not matched to a gene. Germline lookup yields CDR1 MDHEN and CDR2 SYDVKM. The CDR3 length is 15 residues. CDR3 sequence: CASSYLGTANEKLFF. In DNA, the CDR3 is TGTGCCAGCAGTTATCTCGGGACAGCGAATGAAAAACTGTTTTTT.

The rearrangement links TRBV7-9 to TRBJ2-1; D gene unclear. The CDR3 is 13 amino acids. Germline-derived CDR1 and CDR2 are SEHNR and FQNEAQ (reference sequence). Trimming left V 5 bases short and J 10 bases short, with 15 bases between. The CDR3 sequence is CASSVEPDLEQFF. The CDR3, as DNA: TGTGCCAGCAGCGTAGAACCGGACCTCGAGCAGTTCTTC.

The V call is TRBV7-3, the J call TRBJ2-6; D may be TRBD1 (5 bases). Germline values: CDR1 SGHTA, CDR2 FQGTGA. Deletions cut 4 bases from V and 0 bases from J, with 7 bases between. The CDR3 has 15 amino acids. CDR3 amino acids: CASSSGRSGANVLTF. The CDR3 DNA sequence: TGTGCCAGCAGCTCAGGGCGCTCTGGGGCCAACGTCCTGACTTTC. The variable domain in full, completed from reference TRBV7-3 and TRBJ2-6, reads GAGVSQTPSNKVTEKGKYVELRCDPISGHTALYWYRQSLGQGPEFLIYFQGTGAADDSGLPNDRFFAVRPEGSVSTLKIQRTERGDSAVYLCASSSGRSGANVLTFGAGSRLTVL.

This clonotype has more than one count but fewer than ten. The chain couples TRBV20-1 to TRBJ1-1; the D gene is possibly TRBD1 (6 bases). Trimming pared 6 bases from V and 0 bases from J, leaving 11 bases between. The length of the CDR3 is 13 residues. CDR1 is DFQATT and CDR2 is SNEGSKA in the germline V gene (reference sequence). This CDR3 reads CSAAQGMNTEAFF. DNA of the CDR3: TGCAGTGCCGCCCAGGGGATGAACACTGAAGCTTTCTTT.

This chain uses TRBV6-1 with TRBJ2-1; D may be TRBD2 (7 bases). Trimming pared 5 bases from V and 0 bases from J, leaving 14 bases between. Germline CDR1 reads MNHNS; CDR2 reads SASEGT. The CDR3 length is 16 residues. CDR3 loop: CASSPLRGRSYNEQFF. DNA for the CDR3: TGTGCCAGCAGTCCCCTGCGGGGGCGCTCCTACAATGAGCAGTTCTTC.

This clonotype was recorded a few times. The V gene is TRBV25-1, the J gene TRBJ2-5; TRBD1 matches 8 bases. In germline, CDR1 is MGHDK, CDR2 SYGVNS. The CDR3 spans 15 residues. V shed 5 bases, J shed 3 bases, and the junction held 8 bases outside the gene matches. Here the CDR3 DNA reads TGTGCCAGCAGTTCCCCCACGACAGGGGAAGAGACCCAGTACTTC. Its protein product is CASSSPTTGEETQYF.

This clonotype showed up just a few times. The V call is TRBV6-6, the J call TRBJ1-4; D not resolved. Germline CDR1 and CDR2: MNHNY and SVGAGI (reference sequence). CDR3 length equals 12 residues. V dropped 0 bases and J dropped 8 bases, with 4 bases sitting between them. For the CDR3, the DNA is TGTGCCAGCAGTTACTCGGAGGAAAAACTGTTTTTT. It is translated as CASSYSEEKLFF.

The sample holds one count of this clonotype. The chain couples TRBV7-3 to TRBJ2-1, with D hard to call. Per germline, CDR1 SGHTA and CDR2 FQGTGA. This CDR3 contains 15 residues. Trimming cost V 5 bases and J 0 bases, with 11 bases left between them. The CDR3 nucleotides read TGTGCCAGCAGCCCCCGGGTAAGCTCCTACAATGAGCAGTTCTTC. Translation: CASSPRVSSYNEQFF. The variable domain in full, with the rest retrieved from reference TRBV7-3 and TRBJ2-1, is GAGVSQTPSNKVTEKGKYVELRCDPISGHTALYWYRQSLGQGPEFLIYFQGTGAADDSGLPNDRFFAVRPEGSVSTLKIQRTERGDSAVYLCASSPRVSSYNEQFFGPGTRLTVL.

This rearrangement joins TRBV6-5 to TRBJ1-3, with D hard to call. Germline V gene lookup returns CDR1 MNHEY and CDR2 SVGAGI. This CDR3 region has 14 residues. V lost 4 bases to trimming and J lost 0 bases, with 7 bases between them. CDR3 coding DNA: TGTGCCAGCAGTTTTGGATACTCTGGAAACACCATATATTTT. This translates into CASSFGYSGNTIYF.